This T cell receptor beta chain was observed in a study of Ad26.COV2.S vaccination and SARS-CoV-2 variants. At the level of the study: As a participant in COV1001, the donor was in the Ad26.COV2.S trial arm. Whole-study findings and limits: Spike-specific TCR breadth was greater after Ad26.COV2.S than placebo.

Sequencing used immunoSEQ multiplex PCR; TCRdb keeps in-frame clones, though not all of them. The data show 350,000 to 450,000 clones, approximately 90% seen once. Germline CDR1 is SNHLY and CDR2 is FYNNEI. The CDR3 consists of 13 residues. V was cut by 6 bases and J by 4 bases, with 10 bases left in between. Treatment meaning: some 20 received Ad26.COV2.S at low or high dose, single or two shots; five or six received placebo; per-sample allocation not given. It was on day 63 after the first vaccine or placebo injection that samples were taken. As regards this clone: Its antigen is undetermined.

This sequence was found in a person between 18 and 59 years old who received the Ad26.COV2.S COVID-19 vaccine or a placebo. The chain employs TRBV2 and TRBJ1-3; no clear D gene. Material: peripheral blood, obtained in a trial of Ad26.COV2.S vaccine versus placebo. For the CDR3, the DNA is TGTGCCAGCAGGAGGGAGAACGGAAACACCATATATTTT. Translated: CASRRENGNTIYF. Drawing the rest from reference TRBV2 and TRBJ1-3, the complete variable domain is EPEVTQTPSHQVTQMGQEVILRCVPISNHLYFYWYRQILGQKVEFLVSFYNNEISEKSEIFDDQFSVERPDGSNFTLKIRSTKLEDSAMYFCASRRENGNTIYFGEGSWLTVV.